This TCR beta chain derives from a study of T cells after yellow fever vaccination. Findings and limits, study-wide: The secondary response peaked faster, at day 5 versus 15, but was weaker.

Note on this clonotype: As yet, its antigen is unknown.

Universal primer sites and UMIs were introduced during 5'RACE template-switching synthesis of TCR cDNA. TCRdb called the 5' RACE reads again in MiXCR, with one record for every CDR3 protein. The sample records hundreds of thousands of distinct CDR3 sequences, less than 20% being singletons. The input for sequencing was PBMCs, taken roughly 5 days after the first yellow fever vaccination. This receptor was obtained from a man younger than 30 who received the YFV17D yellow fever vaccine.

DNA for the CDR3: TGCAGCGGCACTAGCGGGGGAGGTCGGGGCACAGATACGCAGTATTTT. Translation: CSGTSGGGRGTDTQYF. This chain connects TRBV29-1 to TRBJ2-3, with 11 bases that match TRBD2. The germline CDR1 and CDR2 sequences are SQVTM and ANQGSEA. The CDR3 contains 16 residues. With V trimmed by 7 bases and J by 1 base, 10 bases remained unmatched.